Listed here is a single T cell receptor beta chain. The antigen remains undetermined. Trimming removed 3 bases from V and 0 bases from J, with 12 bases in between. The CDR3 is made up of 14 amino acids. CDR1 is DFQATT and CDR2 is SNEGSKA in the germline V gene (reference sequence). The source of the sample is a study of T-cell memory formation after mild COVID-19. In the study overall: TCR clusters showed largely donor specificity. Study-wide findings and caveats: There was no confirmation that second-wave clones peaking on day 37 were SARS-CoV-2 specific.

TCR alpha and TCR beta cDNA libraries carrying sample barcodes and UMIs were produced by 5'RACE using constant-segment primers. MiXCR was run by TCRdb on the 5' RACE reads, yielding one entry per CDR3 protein. The sample shows fewer than 60,000 distinct CDR3 sequences, around a quarter of them seen only once. The sequencing sample was made of PBMCs or a T cell subset sorted from them (not recorded which). The V call is TRBV20-1, the J call TRBJ2-7; a possible D gene is TRBD1 (6 bases). The receptor was derived from a man between 18 and 35 years old who had mild COVID-19 (a few samples of this study predate the infection). Cell type and time point are not known. Written as DNA, the CDR3 is TGCAGTGCTAGGGGACAACACAACTCCTACGAGCAGTACTTC. It specifies CSARGQHNSYEQYF.